Below, 14 T cell receptor beta chains from the same sample are listed, as sequenced in a study of control samples from healthy donors and cancer patients. Clones were read by immunoSEQ multiplex PCR, and TCRdb kept only the in-frame ones, dropping some. Here the sample spans about 20,000 clones, 70% to 90% being singletons. Source material: PBMCs. These receptors were obtained from a woman aged 55 to 70 with head and neck cancer.

For the CDR3, the DNA is TGCGCCAGCAGGAGCGGTAAAAGCTCCTACGAGCAGTACTTC. This sequence encodes CASRSGKSSYEQYF. The V and J genes are TRBV5-1 and TRBJ2-7; D may be TRBD2 (5 bases). The CDR3 spans 14 residues. Germline V lookup: CDR1 SGHRS, CDR2 YFSETQ. V shed 5 bases and J shed 0 bases, with 12 bases lying between them. Looking up the rest from reference TRBV5-1 and TRBJ2-7 gives the full variable domain: KAGVTQTPRYLIKTRGQQVTLSCSPISGHRSVSWYQQTPGQGLQFLFEYFSETQRNKGNFPGRFSGRQFSNSRSEMNVSTLELGDSALYLCASRSGKSSYEQYFGPGTRLTVT.

The genes are TRBV4-2 and TRBJ2-7; a weak D match, TRBD2 (6 bases). Germline V lookup: CDR1 LGHNA, CDR2 YNFKEQ. The V and J ends lost 0 bases and 7 bases respectively, with 19 bases between them. The CDR3 is 16 residues long. The CDR3 here is CASSQDPSGSSREQYF. The CDR3 nucleotides read TGTGCCAGCAGCCAAGATCCCAGCGGGTCCTCGCGGGAGCAGTACTTC.

The chain recombines TRBV15 with TRBJ2-2; D gene uncertain. The CDR3 has 16 amino acids. Germline CDR1 and CDR2: LNHNV and YYDKDF (reference sequence). V was trimmed by 0 bases and J by 4 bases, leaving 12 bases between them. In nucleotides, the CDR3 is TGTGCCACCAGCAGAGATAGGTATTTGGGCACCGGGGAGCTGTTTTTT. Its translation: CATSRDRYLGTGELFF.

The chain links TRBV7-8 to TRBJ2-1; tentative D call: TRBD1 (5 bases). Germline CDR1 and CDR2: SGHVS and FQNEAQ. The CDR3 sequence is 14 residues long. Deletions cut 1 base from V and 9 bases from J, with 13 bases between. The CDR3 DNA reads TGTGCCAGCAGCTTAGGACCAGGGTCTGGTGAGCAGTTCTTC. The encoded protein is CASSLGPGSGEQFF. Full variable domain (rest looked up from reference TRBV7-8 and TRBJ2-1): GAGVSQSPRYKVAKRGQDVALRCDPISGHVSLFWYQQALGQGPEFLTYFQNEAQLDKSGLPSDRFFAERPEGSVSTLKIQRTQQEDSAVYLCASSLGPGSGEQFFGPGTRLTVL.

V gene TRBV2 combines with J gene TRBJ2-1; TRBD2 matches 7 bases. CDR1 and CDR2 (germline): SNHLY, FYNNEI. V lost 2 bases, J lost 5 bases, and 6 bases stayed unmatched. This CDR3 is built from 15 residues. CDR3 sequence (DNA): TGTGCCAGCAGTGAATGGGGGAGGGATGACAATGAGCAGTTCTTC. It encodes CASSEWGRDDNEQFF.

The V call is TRBV6-6, the J call TRBJ2-7, with 9 bases lining up with TRBD1. The ends lost 6 bases at V and 4 bases at J; junction bases unmatched: 4. CDR3 length: 13 amino acids. Germline CDR1 reads MNHNY; CDR2 reads SVGAGI (reference sequence). CDR3 region: CASRGQGSYEQYF. The CDR3 bases are TGTGCCAGCAGGGGACAGGGTTCTTACGAGCAGTACTTC.

This rearrangement joins TRBV14 to TRBJ1-6; possible D gene TRBD1, 6 bases. The CDR3 extends over 14 amino acids. Germline CDR1 SGHDN, CDR2 FVKESK. Trimming left V 1 base short and J 10 bases short, with 11 bases between. This chain's CDR3 is CASSQVGGPSPLHF. CDR3 DNA: TGTGCCAGCAGCCAAGTTGGGGGGCCATCACCCCTCCACTTT.

The chain recombines TRBV5-4 with TRBJ2-5; 10 bases align to TRBD1. Germline trimming cut 0 bases from V and 5 bases from J; bases unmatched to any gene: 4. The germline gives CDR1 SGHNT, CDR2 YYREEE (reference sequence). CDR3 length equals 15 residues. The CDR3 nucleotides read TGTGCCAGCAGCTTGGTGGGACAGGGGAGGGAGACCCAGTACTTC. This encodes CASSLVGQGRETQYF.

The chain recombines TRBV30 with TRBJ1-2, with D unresolved. This CDR3 is built from 14 residues. Looked up from germline, CDR1 is GTSNPN and CDR2 is SVGIG (reference sequence). The V end was cut by 0 bases, the J end by 7 bases, with 15 bases between. CDR3 region: CAWSVRLMTVGYTF. Written as DNA, the CDR3 is TGTGCCTGGAGTGTGCGGCTCATGACCGTTGGCTACACCTTC. The complete variable domain, with remaining parts taken from reference TRBV30 and TRBJ1-2, reads SQTIHQWPATLVQPVGSPLSLECTVEGTSNPNLYWYRQAAGRGLQLLFYSVGIGQISSEVPQNLSASRPQDRQFILSSKKLLLSDSGFYLCAWSVRLMTVGYTFGSGTRLTVV.

This sequence joins TRBV5-6 and TRBJ2-3, with D possibly TRBD2 on 5 matching bases. Germline V gives CDR1 SGHDT, CDR2 YYEEEE. The CDR3 contains 16 residues. The V end lost 0 bases, the J end lost 1 base, and 12 bases lay between the germline ends. The CDR3 DNA is TGTGCCAGCAGCTTGGATCGAGGGATCCGCACAGATACGCAGTATTTT. As protein: CASSLDRGIRTDTQYF.

J is TRBJ1-1 and V is TRBV19, with TRBD1 as a possible D gene (5 bases). In germline, CDR1 is LNHDA, CDR2 SQIVND (reference sequence). Trimming took off 5 bases at V and 7 bases at J, with 14 bases between the two ends. The CDR3 is made up of 13 amino acids. The CDR3 coding sequence is TGTGCCAGTAGTGGGTCGGGGCTACTTGAAGCTTTCTTT. Its translation: CASSGSGLLEAFF.

This chain uses TRBV28 with TRBJ1-1, with D unresolved. The germline V and J ends were trimmed by 6 bases and 1 base, with 9 bases remaining between them. Germline CDR1 MDHEN, CDR2 SYDVKM. The CDR3 totals 13 residues. The CDR3 nucleotides are TGTGCCAGCAGAAGACACCGGAACACTGAAGCTTTCTTT. Translation: CASRRHRNTEAFF.

The rearrangement uses TRBV6-5 and TRBJ2-4, with D unresolved. V was pared by 6 bases and J by 7 bases, with 13 bases between. The germline CDR1 and CDR2 sequences are MNHEY and SVGAGI. CDR3 length: 13 amino acids. In DNA, the CDR3 is TGTGCCAGCAGCAACACTGGCCGGAACATTCAGTACTTC. As protein: CASSNTGRNIQYF.

The chain carries TRBV5-1 and TRBJ2-7, with no clear D. V was pared by 4 bases and J by 9 bases, with 17 bases between. This CDR3 has 13 residues. The germline CDR1 and CDR2 sequences are SGHRS and YFSETQ. CDR3 region: CASSRDLALGQYF. CDR3 sequence (DNA): TGCGCCAGCAGCAGGGATTTGGCCCTCGGGCAGTACTTC. Drawing the rest from reference TRBV5-1 and TRBJ2-7, the complete variable domain is KAGVTQTPRYLIKTRGQQVTLSCSPISGHRSVSWYQQTPGQGLQFLFEYFSETQRNKGNFPGRFSGRQFSNSRSEMNVSTLELGDSALYLCASSRDLALGQYFGPGTRLTVT.